These 10 T cell receptor beta chains were all obtained from the same sample, sequenced in a study of blood T cell repertoires in COVID-19. TCRdb's table, derived via immunoSEQ multiplex PCR, lists solely in-frame clones and lacks some. The sample includes roughly 76,000 clones, about nine tenths of them seen just once. Material for sequencing was peripheral blood. These receptors were obtained from a woman in her late teens or twenties with acute or convalescent COVID-19.

Comments on this clone: The same CDR3 can be traced to other DNA sequences in this sample. This sequence joins TRBV7-9 and TRBJ2-2; TRBD1 is a possible D gene (5 bases). The CDR3 is made up of 15 amino acids. V was shortened by 6 bases and J by 0 bases, with 11 bases between the two germline ends. CDR1 and CDR2 from the germline V gene are SEHNR and FQNEAQ (reference sequence). DNA for the CDR3: TGTGCCAGCAGGCCAGGGCTAGCGAACACCGGGGAGCTGTTTTTT. As protein: CASRPGLANTGELFF.

This clone was seen a single time. The gene calls are TRBV13 and TRBJ1-4, with TRBD1 matching over 11 bases. The CDR3 loop spans 17 amino acids. Unmatched junction bases numbered 9, after V lost 2 bases and J lost 7 bases. CDR1 and CDR2 from the germline V gene are PRHDT and FYEKMQ (reference sequence). CDR3 residues: CASSLIGQGASPEKLFF. CDR3 nucleotides: TGTGCCAGCAGCTTAATAGGACAGGGGGCCTCCCCTGAAAAACTGTTTTTT.

This rearrangement joins TRBV29-1 to TRBJ1-2, with D hard to call. Trimming cost V 7 bases and J 7 bases, with 13 bases left between them. From germline, CDR1 is SQVTM and CDR2 ANQGSEA. The CDR3 runs to 11 residues. The CDR3 DNA sequence: TGCAGCGCTCGAGACTACCGTGGCTACACCTTC. Amino acid sequence: CSARDYRGYTF. Complete variable domain (other parts from reference TRBV29-1 and TRBJ1-2): SAVISQKPSRDICQRGTSLTIQCQVDSQVTMMFWYRQQPGQSLTLIATANQGSEATYESGFVIDKFPISRPNLTFSTLTVSNMSPEDSSIYLCSARDYRGYTFGSGTRLTVV.

This sequence joins TRBV27 and TRBJ2-1; 8 bases line up with TRBD1. The CDR3 is made up of 15 amino acids. V shed 2 bases and J 1 base; nucleotides not matched to a gene: 1. The V gene's germline CDR1 is MNHEY and CDR2 SMNVEV (reference sequence). CDR3 protein: CASSLGQGSYNEQFF. The CDR3 DNA sequence: TGTGCCAGCAGTTTAGGACAGGGTTCCTACAATGAGCAGTTCTTC.

The rearrangement uses TRBV5-6 and TRBJ1-2; possibly TRBD1 for D (6 bases). V was trimmed by 2 bases and J by 8 bases, leaving 10 bases between them. Germline V gene lookup returns CDR1 SGHDT and CDR2 YYEEEE. This CDR3 contains 12 residues. CDR3 DNA sequence: TGTGCCAGCAGCTTACAGGGAAGCGGCTACACCTTC. Protein: CASSLQGSGYTF.

The J gene is TRBJ2-5, the V gene TRBV7-2; 10 bases line up with TRBD1. Germline lookup yields CDR1 SGHTA and CDR2 FQGNSA. The CDR3 runs to 16 residues. V gave up 5 bases and J gave up 5 bases; unmatched junction bases: 11. The CDR3 DNA is TGTGCCAGCAGCGTAACTCGGACAGGGGGTCGGGAGACCCAGTACTTC. Encoded protein: CASSVTRTGGRETQYF. The whole variable domain, remainder taken from reference TRBV7-2 and TRBJ2-5, is GAGVSQSPSNKVTEKGKDVELRCDPISGHTALYWYRQSLGQGLEFLIYFQGNSAPDKSGLPSDRFSAERTGGSVSTLTIQRTQQEDSAVYLCASSVTRTGGRETQYFGPGTRLLVL.

V usage is TRBV13 and J usage is TRBJ2-5; TRBD1 might be the D (6 bases). Trimming stripped 8 bases from V and 5 bases from J, with 12 bases between. Per germline, CDR1 PRHDT and CDR2 FYEKMQ (reference sequence). CDR3 length equals 12 residues. The CDR3: CASSQGDETQYF. CDR3 DNA: TGTGCCAGCTCACAGGGTGACGAGACCCAGTACTTC.

The J gene is TRBJ2-2, the V gene TRBV2; D remains unclear. CDR1 and CDR2 from the germline V gene are SNHLY and FYNNEI. V lost 3 bases, J lost 4 bases, and 9 bases lay in between. There are 14 residues in the CDR3. The CDR3 coding sequence is TGTGCCAGCAGTGACGTACAGAGCACCGGGGAGCTGTTTTTT. This translates into CASSDVQSTGELFF. Variable domain in full (rest from reference TRBV2 and TRBJ2-2): EPEVTQTPSHQVTQMGQEVILRCVPISNHLYFYWYRQILGQKVEFLVSFYNNEISEKSEIFDDQFSVERPDGSNFTLKIRSTKLEDSAMYFCASSDVQSTGELFFGEGSRLTVL.

The chain links TRBV2 to TRBJ2-5; D possibly corresponds to TRBD2 (7 bases). This CDR3 comprises 17 residues. Looked up from germline, CDR1 is SNHLY and CDR2 is FYNNEI. Deletions cut 3 bases from V and 6 bases from J, with 23 bases between. Written as DNA, the CDR3 is TGTGCCAGCAGTGATTCTGCGGGGGCTCGCAGGTCACAGACCCAGTACTTC. As protein: CASSDSAGARRSQTQYF.

The chain joins TRBV29-1 to TRBJ1-3; D possibly corresponds to TRBD1 (6 bases). The CDR3 is 13 residues long. Trimming pared 7 bases from V and 2 bases from J, leaving 12 bases between. Germline CDR1 SQVTM, CDR2 ANQGSEA. The CDR3 nucleotides read TGCAGCGCAACAGGGTGTCCTGGAAACACCATATATTTT. This translates into CSATGCPGNTIYF. Based on the CDR3 plus reference TRBV29-1 and TRBJ1-3, the full variable domain is SAVISQKPSRDICQRGTSLTIQCQVDSQVTMMFWYRQQPGQSLTLIATANQGSEATYESGFVIDKFPISRPNLTFSTLTVSNMSPEDSSIYLCSATGCPGNTIYFGEGSWLTVV.